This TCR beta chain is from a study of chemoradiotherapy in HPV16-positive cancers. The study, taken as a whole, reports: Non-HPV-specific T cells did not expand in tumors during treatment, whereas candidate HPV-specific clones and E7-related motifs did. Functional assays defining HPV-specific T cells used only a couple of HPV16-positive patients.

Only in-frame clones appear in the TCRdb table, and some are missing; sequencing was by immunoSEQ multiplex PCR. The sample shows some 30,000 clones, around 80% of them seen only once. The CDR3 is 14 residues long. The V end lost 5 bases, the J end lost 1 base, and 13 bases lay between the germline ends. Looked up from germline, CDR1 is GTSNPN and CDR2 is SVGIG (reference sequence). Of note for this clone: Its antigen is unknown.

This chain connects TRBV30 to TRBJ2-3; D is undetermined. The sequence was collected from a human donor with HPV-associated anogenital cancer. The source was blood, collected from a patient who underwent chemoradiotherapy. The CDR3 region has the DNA TGTGCCTGGCGCGGTATTGGGGGCACAGATACGCAGTATTTT. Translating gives CAWRGIGGTDTQYF.